The source of this T cell receptor beta chain is a study of OX40 agonist ivuxolimab in advanced cancers. The table came from immunoSEQ multiplex PCR; TCRdb's copy has only in-frame clones and leaves some out. The repertoire holds some 32,000 clones, with around 84% as singletons. The trim removed 4 bases at V and 5 bases at J, leaving 2 bases unmatched. Looked up from germline, CDR1 is LNHDA and CDR2 is SQIVND (reference sequence). This CDR3 is built from 14 residues. This TCR was sampled from an adult with an advanced solid tumor such as melanoma, head and neck, liver or kidney cancer. The sequencing used CD4+ or CD8+ T cells sorted from blood, collected in a trial of the OX40 agonist ivuxolimab. V usage is TRBV19 and J usage is TRBJ2-2; 9 bases are a match to TRBD2. The CDR3 DNA reads as TGTGCCAGTAGTAGACTAGCGGTTACCGGGGAGCTGTTTTTT. Translated, it gives CASSRLAVTGELFF.